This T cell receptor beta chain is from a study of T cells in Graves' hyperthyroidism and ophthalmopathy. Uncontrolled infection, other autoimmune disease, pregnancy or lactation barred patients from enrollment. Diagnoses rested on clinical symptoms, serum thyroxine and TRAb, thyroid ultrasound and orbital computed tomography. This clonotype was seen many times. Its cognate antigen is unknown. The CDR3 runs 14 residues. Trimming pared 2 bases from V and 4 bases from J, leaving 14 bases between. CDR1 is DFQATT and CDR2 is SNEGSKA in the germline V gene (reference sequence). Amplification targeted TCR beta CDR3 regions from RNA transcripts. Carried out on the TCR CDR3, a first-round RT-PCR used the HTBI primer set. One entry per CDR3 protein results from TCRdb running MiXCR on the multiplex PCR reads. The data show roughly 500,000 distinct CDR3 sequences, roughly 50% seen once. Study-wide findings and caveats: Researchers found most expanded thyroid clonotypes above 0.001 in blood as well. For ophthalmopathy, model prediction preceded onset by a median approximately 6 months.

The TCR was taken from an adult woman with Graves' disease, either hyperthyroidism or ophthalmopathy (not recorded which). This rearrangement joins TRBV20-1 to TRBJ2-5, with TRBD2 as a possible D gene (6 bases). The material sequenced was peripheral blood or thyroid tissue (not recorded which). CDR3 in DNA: TGCAGTGCTAGATTCCGGCGCGGGGCAGAGACCCAGTACTTC. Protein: CSARFRRGAETQYF.